This T cell receptor beta chain stems from a study of blood T cell repertoires in COVID-19 (dated by TCRdb to between 2020 and 2021). For context, the study as a whole: Samples covering the acute and convalescent phases of COVID-19 were provided by collaborators in the United States, Italy and Spain. Subjects who had been exposed to COVID-19, were actively infected with it, or had recovered from it provided the deeply sampled blood TCRbeta repertoires that made up the dataset. HLA class I and class II types, where available, came from metadata supplied by the sample provider rather than from assay-based typing. The material from the prospective study consisted of cDNA or gDNA derived from T cells, B-cell-depleted T cells, or PBMCs. A de-identified subject ID, COVID-19 status, age in years and sex were almost always included in the sample metadata. The samples were drawn from two sources: the first 160 participants of the ongoing ImmuneRACE study, and fewer than 1,500 subjects contributed by 6 global collaborators. The repertoires were released in a freely available public database intended as a resource for research on the immune response to SARS-CoV-2. Results the study describes overall, beyond this receptor: Clinical and demographic metadata were provided uncurated, with the amount varying by source and participant.

Collaborating institutions collected whole blood in K2EDTA tubes following their own protocols. For TCRbeta analysis, collaborators shipped samples in one of three forms: frozen whole blood, isolated PBMCs, or DNA extracted from either of those sample types. The immunoSEQ Assay, a bias-controlled multiplex PCR, was used to amplify TCRbeta CDR3 regions from genomic DNA. The study's own analysis went as follows. The number of nucleated cells in each sample was estimated by amplification of reference gene primers within the assay. To quantify the absolute abundance of each unique TCRbeta CDR3 rearrangement, sequence reads were collapsed and filtered. For each sample, productive Simpson clonality was calculated by taking the square root of Simpson's diversity index across productive rearrangements. The immuneACCESS repertoire file appears here via TCRdb, limited to in-frame rearrangements. These files lack a portion of the clones; in checked studies, under half of the deficit traces to unresolved V genes, and the cause of the others is not known. V and J calls and clone size come straight from that table; D and trimming were deduced from the DNA. This sample has more than 35,000 clones in its table, and approximately 90% of those were observed once. The top ten clones comprise 10% to 15% of the sample.

As regards this clone: Its binding antigen is unknown. Qualities for individual bases were not recorded, and no much larger clone is one base off.

This receptor was identified in a man aged 55 to 70 with active COVID-19. The sequenced sample consisted of peripheral blood.

The CDR3 loop reads CASSPAAGQGTYNEQFF. The base sequence is TGTGCCAGCAGCCCCGCCGCGGGACAGGGGACCTACAATGAGCAGTTCTTC. This sequence uses TRBV5-6 and TRBJ2-1, and 10 junctional nucleotides match TRBD1. V is trimmed back by 4 bases and J by 2 bases, and the junction contains 9 bases that no gene match accounts for. Including the terminal cysteine and phenylalanine, the CDR3 comprises 17 residues. Only the CDR3 portion is preserved as DNA: 51 bases, with reading frame beginning at the first base. CDR1 is given as SGHDT and CDR2 as YYEEEE, both from the germline V gene.